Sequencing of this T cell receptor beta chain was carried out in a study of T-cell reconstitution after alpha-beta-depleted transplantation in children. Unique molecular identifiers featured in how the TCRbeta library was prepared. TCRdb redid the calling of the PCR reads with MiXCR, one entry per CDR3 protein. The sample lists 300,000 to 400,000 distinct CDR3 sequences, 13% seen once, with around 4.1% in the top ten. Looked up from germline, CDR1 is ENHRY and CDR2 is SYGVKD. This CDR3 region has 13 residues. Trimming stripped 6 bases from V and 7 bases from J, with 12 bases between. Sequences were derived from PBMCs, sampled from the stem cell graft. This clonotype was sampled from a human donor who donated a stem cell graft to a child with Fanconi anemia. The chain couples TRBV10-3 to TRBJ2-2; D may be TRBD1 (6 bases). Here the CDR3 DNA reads TGTGCCATCAGCGACACAGGGAACGGGGAGCTGTTTTTT. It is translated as CAISDTGNGELFF.